These 10 T cell receptor beta chains share one sample of origin, sequenced in a study of shared clonotypes between healthy human individuals. TCRdb's table, derived via immunoSEQ multiplex PCR, lists solely in-frame clones and lacks some. The table has around 2.5 million clones, 90% to 95% seen once. Sequencing was performed on naive CD4+ T cells from PBMCs. Subset of the sample: CD45RA+ positively selected. The source is a man younger than 35 in good health. Some clones in this sample may be carry-over from other donors' samples.

This clone was seen just once. This chain joins TRBV7-2 and TRBJ2-7; no definite D call. V lost 0 bases to trimming and J lost 0 bases, with 9 bases between them. Per germline, CDR1 SGHTA and CDR2 FQGNSA. The CDR3 is 15 residues long. The CDR3 reads CASSLAPLPSYEQYF. In nucleotides, the CDR3 is TGTGCCAGCAGCTTAGCCCCCCTCCCCTCCTACGAGCAGTACTTC.

This chain uses TRBV4-1 with TRBJ2-1; D not certain. The CDR3 extends over 17 amino acids. Germline V lookup: CDR1 MGHRA, CDR2 YSYEKL. Trimming took off 0 bases at V and 9 bases at J, with 21 bases between the two ends. The DNA for the CDR3 is TGCGCCAGCAGCCAAGATAGGAAGGGAACGGTGGTAGGTGAGCAGTTCTTC. Translating gives CASSQDRKGTVVGEQFF.

The chain links TRBV15 to TRBJ2-3; tentatively, D is TRBD2 (6 bases). The CDR3 is 16 residues long. Germline V gene data show CDR1 as LNHNV and CDR2 as YYDKDF (reference sequence). Trimming removed 0 bases at V and 2 bases at J, with 12 bases between. CDR3 in DNA: TGTGCCACCAGCAGAGATAGGACGGGAGTCACAGATACGCAGTATTTT. This sequence encodes CATSRDRTGVTDTQYF.

The J gene is TRBJ2-7, the V gene TRBV27; D remains unclear. The CDR3 spans 11 residues. CDR1 MNHEY and CDR2 SMNVEV come from the germline V gene (reference sequence). Between the trimmed V and J ends, which lost 8 bases and 5 bases, there was a span of 10 bases. CDR3 sequence reads: CASRKAHEQYF. CDR3 in DNA: TGTGCCAGCCGCAAGGCCCACGAGCAGTACTTC.

The rearrangement uses TRBV11-1 and TRBJ1-2; D possibly corresponds to TRBD1 (5 bases). CDR1 is SGHAT and CDR2 is FQDESV in the germline V gene (reference sequence). Trimming removed 5 bases from V and 0 bases from J, with 16 bases in between. The length of the CDR3 is 16 residues. DNA for the CDR3: TGTGCCAGCAGCCCCTTCGCGACAGCGCCTAACTATGGCTACACCTTC. Its protein is CASSPFATAPNYGYTF.

This clone was recorded only once. This chain joins TRBV4-2 and TRBJ1-4; D perhaps matches TRBD1 (5 bases). The CDR3 has 16 residues. V lost 4 bases and J 8 bases, leaving 20 bases between the germline ends. Germline V gene sequence: CDR1 LGHNA, CDR2 YNFKEQ. The CDR3 coding sequence is TGTGCCAGCAGCCCTCGTTTTTGGGGGGAACGGGAAAAACTGTTTTTT. It translates to CASSPRFWGEREKLFF.

The chain links TRBV5-6 to TRBJ2-7; D is possibly TRBD1 (6 bases). V lost 1 base to trimming and J lost 5 bases, with 13 bases between them. There are 14 residues in the CDR3. Per the germline V gene, CDR1 is SGHDT and CDR2 is YYEEEE. CDR3 nucleotide sequence: TGTGCCAGCAGCTTGCCAGGGGCGAGGAACGAGCAGTACTTC. Residues: CASSLPGARNEQYF. Filled out from reference TRBV5-6 and TRBJ2-7, the complete variable domain reads DAGVTQSPTHLIKTRGQQVTLRCSPKSGHDTVSWYQQALGQGPQFIFQYYEEEERQRGNFPDRFSGHQFPNYSSELNVNALLLGDSALYLCASSLPGARNEQYFGPGTRLTVT.

CDR3 bases: TGTGCCAGCAGCTTTTTGGGTGATGAAGCTTTCTTT. Translating it yields CASSFLGDEAFF. The chain couples TRBV2 to TRBJ1-1; D not certain. The CDR3 runs 12 residues. The V gene lost 6 bases and the J gene lost 7 bases, with 12 bases spanning the gap. CDR1 SNHLY and CDR2 FYNNEI come from the germline V gene.

To note about this clone: One junction end disagrees with the germline gene, perhaps due to a read error. The genes are TRBV28 and TRBJ1-1, with a possible D match to TRBD1 (5 bases). This CDR3 is built from 12 residues. Germline V CDR1 and CDR2: MDHEN, SYDVKM. The CDR3 here is CASTRETGASLF. CDR3 bases: TGTGCCAGCACGAGGGAGACCGGGGCCTCTCTCTTT. Filled out from reference TRBV28 and TRBJ1-1, the complete variable domain reads DVKVTQSSRYLVKRTGEKVFLECVQDMDHENMFWYRQDPGLGLRLIYFSYDVKMKEKGDIPEGYSVSREKKERFSLILESASTNQTSMYLCASTRETGASLFGQGTRLTVV.

The V and J genes are TRBV6-1 and TRBJ1-2; D possibly corresponds to TRBD1 (6 bases). CDR1 and CDR2 (germline): MNHNS, SASEGT. Trimming took off 0 bases at V and 4 bases at J, with 15 bases between the two ends. The CDR3 contains 16 residues. The CDR3 loop is CASSEALRTASYGYTF. The CDR3 bases are TGTGCCAGCAGTGAAGCGCTTCGGACAGCCTCCTATGGCTACACCTTC.